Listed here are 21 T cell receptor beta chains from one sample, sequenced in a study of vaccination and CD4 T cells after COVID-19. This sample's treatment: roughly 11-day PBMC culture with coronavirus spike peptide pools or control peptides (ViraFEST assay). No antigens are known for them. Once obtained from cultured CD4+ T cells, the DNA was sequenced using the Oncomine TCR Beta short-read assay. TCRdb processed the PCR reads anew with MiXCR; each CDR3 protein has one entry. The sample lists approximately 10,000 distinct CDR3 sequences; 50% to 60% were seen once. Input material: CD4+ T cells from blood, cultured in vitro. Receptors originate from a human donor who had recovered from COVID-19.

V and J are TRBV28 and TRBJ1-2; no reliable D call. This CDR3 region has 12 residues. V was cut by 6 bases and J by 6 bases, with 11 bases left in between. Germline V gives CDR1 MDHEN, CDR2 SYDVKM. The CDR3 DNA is TGTGCCAGCAGGGACGGATGGGATGGCTACACCTTC. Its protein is CASRDGWDGYTF.

In DNA, the CDR3 is TGTGCCAGCACCCGGGCCCTTGTCTCCTACGAGCAGTACTTC. This translates into CASTRALVSYEQYF. The chain combines TRBV6-2 or TRBV6-3 with TRBJ2-7; D not resolved. This CDR3 is built from 14 residues. Germline-derived CDR1 and CDR2 are MNHEY and SVGEGT. Trimming cost V 7 bases and J 0 bases, with 13 bases left between them.

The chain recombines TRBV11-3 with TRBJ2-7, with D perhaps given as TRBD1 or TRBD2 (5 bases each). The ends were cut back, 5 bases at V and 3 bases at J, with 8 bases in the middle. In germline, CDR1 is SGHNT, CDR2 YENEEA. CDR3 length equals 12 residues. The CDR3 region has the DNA TGTGCCAGCAGCCAGGGACGCTACGAGCAGTACTTC. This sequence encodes CASSQGRYEQYF.

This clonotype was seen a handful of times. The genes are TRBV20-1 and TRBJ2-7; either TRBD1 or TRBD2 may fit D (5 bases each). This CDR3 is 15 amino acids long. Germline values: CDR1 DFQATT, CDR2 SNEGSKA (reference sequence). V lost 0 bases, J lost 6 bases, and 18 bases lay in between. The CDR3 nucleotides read TGCAGTGCTAGAGATAGACGGCAGGGACGGTCCGAGCAGTACTTC. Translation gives CSARDRRQGRSEQYF.

This chain's CDR3 is CASSLMPGRGHYEQYF. In DNA form, the CDR3 reads TGTGCCAGCAGCCTGATGCCTGGACGGGGACACTACGAGCAGTACTTC. The V call is TRBV7-3, the J call TRBJ2-7; D might be TRBD1 (6 bases). CDR1 is SGHTA, CDR2 FQGTGA, per germline. This CDR3 contains 16 residues. V gave up 5 bases and J gave up 3 bases, with 20 bases separating them.

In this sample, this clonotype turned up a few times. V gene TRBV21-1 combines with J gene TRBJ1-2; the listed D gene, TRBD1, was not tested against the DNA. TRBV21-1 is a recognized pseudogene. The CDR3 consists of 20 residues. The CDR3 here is CASTPGRDRGDRLSNRGYTF. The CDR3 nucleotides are TGTGCCAGCACCCCGGGGCGGGACAGGGGGGATCGCTTGTCCAATCGGGGCTACACCTTC.

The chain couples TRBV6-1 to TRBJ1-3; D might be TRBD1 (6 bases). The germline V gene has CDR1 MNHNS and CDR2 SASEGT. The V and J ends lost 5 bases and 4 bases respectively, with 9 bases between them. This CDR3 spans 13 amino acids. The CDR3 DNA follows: TGTGCCAGCAGTAACAGGGTCGGAAACACCATATATTTT. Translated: CASSNRVGNTIYF.

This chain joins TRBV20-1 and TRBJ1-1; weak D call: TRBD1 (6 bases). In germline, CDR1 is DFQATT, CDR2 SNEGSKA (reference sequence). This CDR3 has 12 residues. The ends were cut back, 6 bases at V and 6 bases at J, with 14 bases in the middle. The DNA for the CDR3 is TGCAGTGCACGCCAGGGGCCACCTGAAGCTTTCTTT. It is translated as CSARQGPPEAFF.

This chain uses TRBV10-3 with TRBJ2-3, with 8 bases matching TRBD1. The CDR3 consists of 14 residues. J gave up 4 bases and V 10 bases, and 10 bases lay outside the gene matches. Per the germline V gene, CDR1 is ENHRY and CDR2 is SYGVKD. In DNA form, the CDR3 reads TGTGCCAGCACAGGGGGACATTCAGCAGATACGCAGTATTTT. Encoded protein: CASTGGHSADTQYF.

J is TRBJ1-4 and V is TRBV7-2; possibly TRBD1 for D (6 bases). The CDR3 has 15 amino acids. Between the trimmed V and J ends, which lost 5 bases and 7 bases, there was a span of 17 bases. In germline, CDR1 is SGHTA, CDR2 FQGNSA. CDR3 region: CASSPGGGQSEKLFF. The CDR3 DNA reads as TGTGCCAGCAGCCCGGGGGGGGGGCAGAGTGAAAAACTGTTTTTT.

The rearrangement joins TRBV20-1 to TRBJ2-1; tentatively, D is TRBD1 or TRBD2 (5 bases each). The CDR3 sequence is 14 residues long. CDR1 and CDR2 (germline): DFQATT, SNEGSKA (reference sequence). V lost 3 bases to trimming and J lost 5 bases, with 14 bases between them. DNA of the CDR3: TGCAGTGCTAGCGGGGCGGCGATCGACAATGAGCAGTTCTTC. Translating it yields CSASGAAIDNEQFF.

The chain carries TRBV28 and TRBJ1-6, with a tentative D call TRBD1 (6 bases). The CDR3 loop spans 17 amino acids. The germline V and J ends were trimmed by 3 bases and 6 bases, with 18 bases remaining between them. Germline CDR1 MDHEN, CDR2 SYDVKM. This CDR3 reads CASSLGGAGSSNSPLHF. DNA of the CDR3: TGTGCCAGCAGTTTGGGGGGGGCAGGGTCATCTAATTCACCCCTCCACTTT.

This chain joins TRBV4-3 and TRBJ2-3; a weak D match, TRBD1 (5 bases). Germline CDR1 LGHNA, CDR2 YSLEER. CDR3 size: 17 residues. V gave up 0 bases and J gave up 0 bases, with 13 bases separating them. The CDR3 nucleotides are TGCGCCAGCAGCCAAGAAATGAGACAGACTAGCACAGATACGCAGTATTTT. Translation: CASSQEMRQTSTDTQYF.

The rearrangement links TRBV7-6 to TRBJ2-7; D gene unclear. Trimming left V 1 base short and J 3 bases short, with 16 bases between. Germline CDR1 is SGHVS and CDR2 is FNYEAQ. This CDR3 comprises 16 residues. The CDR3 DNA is TGTGCCAGCAGCTTAGGACCTCGTGGAAGTTTCTACGAGCAGTACTTC. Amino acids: CASSLGPRGSFYEQYF.

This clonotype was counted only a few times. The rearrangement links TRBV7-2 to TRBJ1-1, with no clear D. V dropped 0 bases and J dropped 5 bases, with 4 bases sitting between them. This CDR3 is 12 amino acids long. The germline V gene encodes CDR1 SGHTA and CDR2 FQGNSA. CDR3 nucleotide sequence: TGTGCCAGCAGCTTAGCGTTTACTGAAGCTTTCTTT. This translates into CASSLAFTEAFF.

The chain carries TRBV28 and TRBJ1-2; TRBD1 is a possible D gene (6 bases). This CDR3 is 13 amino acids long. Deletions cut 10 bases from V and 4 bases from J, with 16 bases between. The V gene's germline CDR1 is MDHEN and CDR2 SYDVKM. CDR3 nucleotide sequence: TGTGCCACCGACCCCCGGGGGGCCTATGGCTACACCTTC. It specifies CATDPRGAYGYTF.

The CDR3 sequence: CASSSQGTSTDTQYF. CDR3 nucleotides: TGTGCCAGCAGCTCACAGGGAACTAGCACAGATACGCAGTATTTT. The chain carries TRBV7-3 and TRBJ2-3; TRBD1 might be the D (6 bases). CDR3 size: 15 residues. V was shortened by 4 bases and J by 0 bases, with 11 bases between the two germline ends. CDR1 SGHTA and CDR2 FQGTGA come from the germline V gene.

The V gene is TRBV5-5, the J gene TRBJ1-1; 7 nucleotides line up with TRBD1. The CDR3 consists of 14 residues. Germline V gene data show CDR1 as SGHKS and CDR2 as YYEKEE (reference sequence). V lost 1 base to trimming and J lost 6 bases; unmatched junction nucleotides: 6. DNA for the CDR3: TGTGCCAGCAGCTTGCAGGGGGGATTCGCTGAAGCTTTCTTT. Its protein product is CASSLQGGFAEAFF.

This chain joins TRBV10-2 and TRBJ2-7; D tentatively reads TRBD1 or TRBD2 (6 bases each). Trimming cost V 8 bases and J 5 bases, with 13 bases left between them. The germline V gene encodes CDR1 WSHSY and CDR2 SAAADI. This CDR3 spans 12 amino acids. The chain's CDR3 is CASEGGGDEQYF. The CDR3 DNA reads TGCGCCAGCGAGGGGGGAGGCGACGAGCAGTACTTC.

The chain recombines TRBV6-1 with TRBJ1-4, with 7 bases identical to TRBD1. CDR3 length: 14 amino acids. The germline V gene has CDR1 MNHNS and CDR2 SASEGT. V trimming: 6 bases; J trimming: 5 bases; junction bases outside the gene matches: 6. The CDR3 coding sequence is TGTGCCAGCAGCCGGGGACAGCCAAATGAAAAACTGTTTTTT. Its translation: CASSRGQPNEKLFF.

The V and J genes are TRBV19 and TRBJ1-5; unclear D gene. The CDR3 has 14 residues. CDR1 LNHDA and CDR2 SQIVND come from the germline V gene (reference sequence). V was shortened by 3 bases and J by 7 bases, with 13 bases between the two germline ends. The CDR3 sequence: CASSIRGLGQPQHF. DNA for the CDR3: TGTGCCAGTAGTATTAGAGGACTGGGCCAGCCCCAGCATTTT.